Presented here are 21 T cell receptor beta chains from one specimen sequenced in a study of vaccination and CD4 T cells after COVID-19. Treatment meaning: roughly 11-day PBMC culture with coronavirus spike peptide pools or control peptides (ViraFEST assay). Once obtained from cultured CD4+ T cells, the DNA was sequenced using the Oncomine TCR Beta short-read assay. TCRdb reprocessed the PCR reads with MiXCR, giving one entry per CDR3 protein. The repertoire includes roughly 14,000 distinct CDR3 sequences, roughly 52% of them detected once, and 16% sits in the top ten. The antigens these receptors bind are not known. Sequenced sample: CD4+ T cells from blood, cultured in vitro. These receptors originate from a human donor who had recovered from COVID-19.

Concerning this clonotype: Germline and junction disagree at one end, which may indicate a read error. The rearrangement links TRBV28 to TRBJ1-1; 8 nucleotides line up with TRBD1. The CDR3 length is 15 residues. CDR1 MDHEN and CDR2 SYDVKM come from the germline V gene. In nucleotides, the CDR3 is TGTGCCAGCAGTTTACAGGGGGCGCCGAACTCTGAAGCTTTCTTT. Protein: CASSLQGAPNSEAFF.

The V call is TRBV5-6, the J call TRBJ1-1, with D perhaps matching TRBD1 (5 bases). Germline-derived CDR1 and CDR2 are SGHDT and YYEEEE. Trimming took off 2 bases at V and 6 bases at J, with 14 bases between the two ends. This CDR3 spans 14 amino acids. This CDR3 reads CASSLTFREAEAFF. DNA of the CDR3: TGTGCCAGCAGCTTAACTTTCAGGGAGGCTGAAGCTTTCTTT.

V gene TRBV11-2 combines with J gene TRBJ2-7, with 9 bases fitting TRBD2. The CDR3 runs 15 residues. Losses at the gene ends were 1 base for V and 4 bases for J; bases not matched to a gene: 5. Germline loops: CDR1 SGHAT, CDR2 FQNNGV. The CDR3 nucleotides read TGTGCCAGCAGCTTAGCACTAGCGGGTCAGTACGAGCAGTACTTC. Translated: CASSLALAGQYEQYF.

This clonotype was seen once. J is TRBJ2-3 and V is TRBV4-2; D gene ambiguous. With 0 bases removed from V and 3 bases from J, the gap between germline ends came to 7 bases. The length of the CDR3 is 14 residues. Germline V CDR1 and CDR2: LGHNA, YNFKEQ. CDR3 in DNA: TGTGCCAGCAGCCAAGACACTAAAACAGATACGCAGTATTTT. Translating it yields CASSQDTKTDTQYF.

V gene TRBV20-1 combines with J gene TRBJ2-1; tentatively, D is TRBD2 (6 bases). Per germline, CDR1 DFQATT and CDR2 SNEGSKA (reference sequence). V was trimmed by 3 bases and J by 0 bases, leaving 12 bases between them. CDR3 length: 15 amino acids. The CDR3 loop is CSASGGIGSYNEQFF. As DNA, the CDR3 is TGCAGTGCTAGTGGGGGGATCGGCTCCTACAATGAGCAGTTCTTC.

The J gene is TRBJ2-7, the V gene TRBV11-2; 9 positions match TRBD2. The CDR3 covers 14 residues. CDR1 is SGHAT and CDR2 is FQNNGV in the germline V gene. Unmatched junction bases numbered 11, after V lost 8 bases and J lost 6 bases. CDR3 in DNA: TGTGCCAGCGGGACTTACAGCGGGAGGACCGAGCAGTACTTC. It translates to CASGTYSGRTEQYF.

This clonotype was picked up a small number of times. The chain combines TRBV7-9 with TRBJ1-5, with D perhaps matching TRBD1 (5 bases). The CDR3 has 14 amino acids. Germline assignment: CDR1 SEHNR and CDR2 FQNEAQ (reference sequence). Trimming took 3 bases from V and 4 from J, leaving 10 bases between them. CDR3 in amino acids: CASSLGTLNQPQHF. The CDR3, as DNA: TGTGCCAGCAGCTTGGGGACCTTGAATCAGCCCCAGCATTTT.

The chain links TRBV7-3 to TRBJ2-2; a possible D gene is TRBD1 (6 bases). The CDR3 totals 14 residues. The V end lost 2 bases, the J end lost 6 bases, and 10 bases lay between the germline ends. Germline lookup yields CDR1 SGHTA and CDR2 FQGTGA. The CDR3 region is CASSLSRGAGELFF. The CDR3 DNA follows: TGTGCCAGCAGCTTATCCAGGGGAGCCGGGGAGCTGTTTTTT.

This clonotype has only a few counts. V is TRBV12-3 or TRBV12-4 and J is TRBJ2-5; the match to TRBD2 covers 7 bases. The ends lost 3 bases at V and 1 base at J; junction bases unmatched: 17. The CDR3 has 19 residues. CDR3 region: CASSFGSWPTSVPQETQYF. As DNA, the CDR3 is TGTGCCAGCAGTTTTGGGTCGTGGCCCACTAGCGTACCCCAAGAGACCCAGTACTTC.

This clonotype was counted a single time. J is TRBJ2-1 and V is TRBV20-1, with 8 bases that match TRBD2. The CDR3 sequence is 17 residues long. Germline V gene data show CDR1 as DFQATT and CDR2 as SNEGSKA (reference sequence). The trim removed 1 base at V and 8 bases at J, leaving 16 bases unmatched. The CDR3 bases are TGCAGTGCTAGAGTAGGCCTAGCGGGTTCCTCGCGCGATGAGCAGTTCTTC. Its translation: CSARVGLAGSSRDEQFF.

V is TRBV20-1 and J is TRBJ2-7; 7 positions match TRBD1. The V and J ends lost 5 bases and 6 bases, in that order; junction bases with no gene match: 10. This CDR3 comprises 13 residues. CDR1 and CDR2 (germline): DFQATT, SNEGSKA (reference sequence). The CDR3 coding sequence is TGCAGTGCTCCACGACAGGGTCCCGCCGAGCAGTACTTC. Protein product: CSAPRQGPAEQYF.

The chain recombines TRBV7-2 with TRBJ1-5; 7 bases align to TRBD1. The CDR3 loop spans 13 amino acids. Germline V gene data show CDR1 as SGHTA and CDR2 as FQGNSA. V trimming: 5 bases; J trimming: 4 bases; junction bases outside the gene matches: 2. This CDR3 is CASSPQGNQPQHF. The CDR3 DNA sequence: TGTGCCAGCAGCCCACAGGGGAATCAGCCCCAGCATTTT.

The rearrangement links TRBV7-9 to TRBJ2-1; 8 positions match TRBD2. CDR3 length: 18 residues. CDR1 and CDR2 from the germline V gene are SEHNR and FQNEAQ (reference sequence). V shed 6 bases and J 7 bases; nucleotides not matched to a gene: 20. The CDR3 nucleotides are TGTGCCAGCAGTGTTAGCCAGCGGGAGAAGGGATATCGTAATGAGCAGTTCTTC. Residues: CASSVSQREKGYRNEQFF.

The CDR3 region has the DNA TGTGCCAGTTCAGCGACAGGGGGCACGACTGAAGCTTTCTTT. It is translated as CASSATGGTTEAFF. This chain connects TRBV19 to TRBJ1-1, with 10 bases fitting TRBD1. Looked up from germline, CDR1 is LNHDA and CDR2 is SQIVND (reference sequence). V gave up 8 bases and J gave up 5 bases; unmatched junction bases: 8. This CDR3 spans 14 amino acids.

This clonotype was seen once. This chain's CDR3 is CASSPQVTSRFF. CDR3 coding DNA: TGTGCCAGCAGTCCTCAAGTTACTAGCCGGTTCTTC. The gene calls are TRBV12-3 or TRBV12-4 and TRBJ2-1; D is perhaps TRBD2 (6 bases). Trimming removed 5 bases from V and 15 bases from J, with 17 bases in between. The CDR3 runs to 12 residues.

This clonotype was seen a handful of times. V is TRBV20-1 and J is TRBJ1-2; possibly TRBD1 for D (5 bases). Germline V gene lookup returns CDR1 DFQATT and CDR2 SNEGSKA (reference sequence). The CDR3 totals 11 residues. The germline V and J ends were trimmed by 6 bases and 4 bases, with 9 bases remaining between them. CDR3 amino acids: CSASTGYGYTF. As DNA, the CDR3 is TGCAGTGCAAGCACAGGCTATGGCTACACCTTC.

The table lists this clonotype with a few counts. The chain uses TRBV12-3 or TRBV12-4 and TRBJ2-7; no clear D. The CDR3 consists of 11 residues. The germline V and J ends were trimmed by 4 bases and 3 bases, with 4 bases remaining between them. CDR3: CASSSDYEQYF. CDR3 in DNA: TGTGCCAGCAGTTCGGACTACGAGCAGTACTTC.

This clonotype appeared a few times. This chain links TRBV20-1 with TRBJ2-5; possible D gene TRBD2, 6 bases. The CDR3 consists of 13 residues. Trimming left V 3 bases short and J 1 base short, with 9 bases between. Germline lookup yields CDR1 DFQATT and CDR2 SNEGSKA (reference sequence). CDR3 in DNA: TGCAGTGCTAGGGCGGGGATCCAAGAGACCCAGTACTTC. It is translated as CSARAGIQETQYF.

The J gene is TRBJ2-5, the V gene TRBV7-2, with a weak D call TRBD1 (6 bases). The germline V gene encodes CDR1 SGHTA and CDR2 FQGNSA. The V and J ends lost 5 bases and 3 bases respectively, with 19 bases between them. The CDR3 is 16 amino acids. CDR3 DNA sequence: TGTGCCAGCAGCCCGGCTCTACAGGGCGGAAAAGAGACCCAGTACTTC. Translating gives CASSPALQGGKETQYF.

In its sample, this clonotype was seen once. The V gene is TRBV28, the J gene TRBJ2-4, with D perhaps matching TRBD1 or TRBD2 (5 bases each). This CDR3 is built from 15 residues. V was pared by 3 bases and J by 8 bases, with 17 bases between. Germline assignment: CDR1 MDHEN and CDR2 SYDVKM. The DNA of the CDR3 is TGTGCCAGCAGTTTTCGGGGCCCCGTTTCAGACATTCAGTACTTC. Protein: CASSFRGPVSDIQYF.

This clonotype was picked up a small number of times. CDR3 region: CAIRQDPNTEAFF. DNA for the CDR3: TGTGCCATCAGGCAGGACCCGAACACTGAAGCTTTCTTT. This chain connects TRBV10-3 to TRBJ1-1; no reliable D call. This CDR3 region has 13 residues. V was pared by 6 bases and J by 1 base, with 9 bases between. The germline V gene has CDR1 ENHRY and CDR2 SYGVKD.